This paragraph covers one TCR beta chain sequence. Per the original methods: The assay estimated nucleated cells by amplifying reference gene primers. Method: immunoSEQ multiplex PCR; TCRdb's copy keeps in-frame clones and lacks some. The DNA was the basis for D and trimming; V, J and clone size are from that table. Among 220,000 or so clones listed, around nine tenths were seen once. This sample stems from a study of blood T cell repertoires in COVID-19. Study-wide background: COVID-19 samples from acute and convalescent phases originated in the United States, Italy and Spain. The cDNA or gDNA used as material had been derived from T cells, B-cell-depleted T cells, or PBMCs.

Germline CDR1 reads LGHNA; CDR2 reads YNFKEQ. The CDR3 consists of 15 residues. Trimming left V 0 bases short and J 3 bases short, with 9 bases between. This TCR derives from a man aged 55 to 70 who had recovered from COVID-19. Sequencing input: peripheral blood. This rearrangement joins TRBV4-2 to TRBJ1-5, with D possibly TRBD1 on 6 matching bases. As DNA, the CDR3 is TGTGCCAGCAGCCAAGATGGACAGTACAATCAGCCCCAGCATTTT. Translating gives CASSQDGQYNQPQHF.